This is a list of T cell receptor beta chains from one sample in a study of blood T cell repertoires in COVID-19. The repertoire was sequenced with immunoSEQ multiplex PCR; TCRdb's copy has only in-frame clones and lacks some. The sample carries about 100,000 clones, about 91% recorded once. The sequenced sample consisted of peripheral blood. These receptors were collected from a human donor in a cohort sampled during active COVID-19. CDR3s include the opening cysteine and the closing phenylalanine or tryptophan. The D gene is left open where the match is weak. Only some rows state a clone size, as once, few, many or a class for expanded clones.

d_call: TRBD2; cdr3_length: 16; clone_size: -; j_call: TRBJ2-7; v_call: TRBV4-2; cdr3_nt: TGTGCCAGCAGCCAACGACTAGCGGGGGTCAACTACGAGCAGTACTTC; cdr3_aa: CASSQRLAGVNYEQYF
d_call: -; cdr3_length: 17; clone_size: -; j_call: TRBJ2-1; v_call: TRBV23-1; cdr3_nt: TGCGCCAGCAGTCAACCACAGGAATTGCCCTCCAACAATGAGCAGTTCTTC; cdr3_aa: CASSQPQELPSNNEQFF
d_call: -; cdr3_length: 14; clone_size: -; j_call: TRBJ1-5; v_call: TRBV2; cdr3_nt: TGTGCCAGCACCTCGACCGGGAACAATCAGCCCCAGCATTTT; cdr3_aa: CASTSTGNNQPQHF
d_call: -; cdr3_length: 17; clone_size: -; j_call: TRBJ1-4; v_call: TRBV4-1; cdr3_nt: TGCGCCAGCAGCCAACGGGAGGTTGTGGGAACTAATGAAAAACTGTTTTTT; cdr3_aa: CASSQREVVGTNEKLFF
d_call: TRBD2; cdr3_length: 15; clone_size: -; j_call: TRBJ2-7; v_call: TRBV29-1; cdr3_nt: TGCAGCGTTGAAGATAAAGCGGGAGGGCCAAACGAGCAGTACTTC; cdr3_aa: CSVEDKAGGPNEQYF
d_call: -; cdr3_length: 14; clone_size: -; j_call: TRBJ1-5; v_call: TRBV30; cdr3_nt: TGTGCCTGGAGTGGCGGGGACGGGGGGAGGCCCCAGCATTTT; cdr3_aa: CAWSGGDGGRPQHF
d_call: -; cdr3_length: 13; clone_size: -; j_call: TRBJ2-1; v_call: TRBV6-5; cdr3_nt: TGTGTCGTAGGCAGGCAGGCGATCAATGGGCAGTTCTTC; cdr3_aa: CVVGRQAINGQFF
d_call: TRBD2; cdr3_length: 16; clone_size: -; j_call: TRBJ2-3; v_call: TRBV19; cdr3_nt: TGTGCCAGTAGTATTCCGGCGGGAGGCGGCACAGATACGCAGTATTTT; cdr3_aa: CASSIPAGGGTDTQYF
d_call: -; cdr3_length: 16; clone_size: -; j_call: TRBJ1-1; v_call: TRBV6-5; cdr3_nt: TGTGCCAGCAGTTACGTCAGGTCAACGATGAACACTGAAGCTTTCTTT; cdr3_aa: CASSYVRSTMNTEAFF
d_call: TRBD1; cdr3_length: 15; clone_size: -; j_call: TRBJ1-4; v_call: TRBV2; cdr3_nt: TGTGCCTCCCGGGGCTGGACAGGGCTGAATGAAAAACTGTTTTTT; cdr3_aa: CASRGWTGLNEKLFF
d_call: -; cdr3_length: 14; clone_size: -; j_call: TRBJ1-1; v_call: TRBV19; cdr3_nt: TGTGCCACTACGGGGGGGAACATGAACACTGAAGCTTTCTTT; cdr3_aa: CATTGGNMNTEAFF
d_call: TRBD2; cdr3_length: 16; clone_size: -; j_call: TRBJ2-1; v_call: TRBV19; cdr3_nt: TGTGCCAGTAGGAAGCTAGCGGGAGAGGGGTACAATGAGCAGTTCTTC; cdr3_aa: CASRKLAGEGYNEQFF
d_call: TRBD2; cdr3_length: 19; clone_size: -; j_call: TRBJ2-2; v_call: TRBV19; cdr3_nt: TGTGCCAGTAGTATAGTCGGTACTAGCGGGAGAATTGTAGGCGGGGAGCTGTTTTTT; cdr3_aa: CASSIVGTSGRIVGGELFF
d_call: TRBD1; cdr3_length: 13; clone_size: -; j_call: TRBJ1-1; v_call: TRBV6-5; cdr3_nt: TGTGCCAGCAGGGACGACAGGGGGAGCTCAGCTTTCTTT; cdr3_aa: CASRDDRGSSAFF
d_call: -; cdr3_length: 13; clone_size: -; j_call: TRBJ2-3; v_call: TRBV6-5; cdr3_nt: TGTGCCAGCACCGCCACAGGTTCAAATACGCAGTATTTT; cdr3_aa: CASTATGSNTQYF
d_call: -; cdr3_length: 13; clone_size: -; j_call: TRBJ1-1; v_call: TRBV11-2; cdr3_nt: TGTGCCAGCAGCCAGGACAGAAACACTGAAGCTTTCTTT; cdr3_aa: CASSQDRNTEAFF
d_call: TRBD1; cdr3_length: 14; clone_size: -; j_call: TRBJ1-6; v_call: TRBV5-4; cdr3_nt: TGTGCCAGCAGCGGGACAGGGGCAGGATCACCCCTCCACTTT; cdr3_aa: CASSGTGAGSPLHF
d_call: -; cdr3_length: 16; clone_size: -; j_call: TRBJ1-6; v_call: TRBV23-1; cdr3_nt: TGCGCCAGCAGTCTCCCGGGGGGTGTCTATAATTCACCCCTCCACTTT; cdr3_aa: CASSLPGGVYNSPLHF
d_call: TRBD2; cdr3_length: 15; clone_size: -; j_call: TRBJ2-3; v_call: TRBV2; cdr3_nt: TGTGCCAGCAGTGTGGGGACTAGGGGCGGAGATACGCAGTATTTT; cdr3_aa: CASSVGTRGGDTQYF
d_call: TRBD1; cdr3_length: 19; clone_size: -; j_call: TRBJ2-6; v_call: TRBV28; cdr3_nt: TGTGCCAGCAGTTTAGCAGGTACAGGGGGCTTCAGGAGCGAGTACGTCCTGACTTTC; cdr3_aa: CASSLAGTGGFRSEYVLTF
d_call: TRBD1; cdr3_length: 15; clone_size: -; j_call: TRBJ2-1; v_call: TRBV6-5; cdr3_nt: TGTGCCAGCACAAAGGGCAGGGGGACCTACAATGAGCAGTTCTTC; cdr3_aa: CASTKGRGTYNEQFF
d_call: -; cdr3_length: 15; clone_size: -; j_call: TRBJ1-6; v_call: TRBV28; cdr3_nt: TGTGCCAGCAGGGGCCAACAGGGTGTGACTTCACCCCTCCACTTT; cdr3_aa: CASRGQQGVTSPLHF
d_call: -; cdr3_length: 14; clone_size: -; j_call: TRBJ2-5; v_call: TRBV15; cdr3_nt: TGTGCCACCAGCGGCAGGGGCGGGTTAGAGACCCAGTACTTC; cdr3_aa: CATSGRGGLETQYF
d_call: TRBD2; cdr3_length: 15; clone_size: once; j_call: TRBJ2-7; v_call: TRBV19; cdr3_nt: TGTGCCAGTAGGAAAGGGGCAGCGGGAGTGTACGAGCAGTACTTC; cdr3_aa: CASRKGAAGVYEQYF
d_call: TRBD2; cdr3_length: 16; clone_size: -; j_call: TRBJ2-5; v_call: TRBV10-3; cdr3_nt: TGTGCCATCAGTATTACTAGCGGGAGAGTCCAAGAGACCCAGTACTTC; cdr3_aa: CAISITSGRVQETQYF
d_call: -; cdr3_length: 14; clone_size: -; j_call: TRBJ1-1; v_call: TRBV3-1/TRBV3-2; cdr3_nt: TGTGCCAGCAGCCCAGGGGCCCAGAGGGCTGAAGCTTTCTTT; cdr3_aa: CASSPGAQRAEAFF
d_call: -; cdr3_length: 11; clone_size: -; j_call: TRBJ2-7; v_call: TRBV14; cdr3_nt: TGTGCCAGCAGCCAAGAAACTCGGTGGTACTTC; cdr3_aa: CASSQETRWYF
d_call: TRBD2; cdr3_length: 15; clone_size: -; j_call: TRBJ2-7; v_call: TRBV7-9; cdr3_nt: TGTGCCAGCAGCTCCACTAGCGGGAGGGCGTTCGAGCAGTACTTC; cdr3_aa: CASSSTSGRAFEQYF
d_call: -; cdr3_length: 16; clone_size: -; j_call: TRBJ1-2; v_call: TRBV11-1; cdr3_nt: TGTGCCAGCAGCCTTAAGGGGATTAGGATTAAATATGGCTACACCTTC; cdr3_aa: CASSLKGIRIKYGYTF
d_call: TRBD2; cdr3_length: 18; clone_size: -; j_call: TRBJ2-3; v_call: TRBV5-6; cdr3_nt: TGTGCCAGCAGCTTTAGGTTCTGGACTAGCGAAAGCACAGATACGCAGTATTTT; cdr3_aa: CASSFRFWTSESTDTQYF
d_call: -; cdr3_length: 12; clone_size: -; j_call: TRBJ2-5; v_call: TRBV3-1/TRBV3-2; cdr3_nt: TGTGCCAGCAGCCCCAACCAAGAGACCCAGTACTTC; cdr3_aa: CASSPNQETQYF
d_call: -; cdr3_length: 16; clone_size: -; j_call: TRBJ2-2; v_call: TRBV5-1; cdr3_nt: TGCGCCAGCAGCTCCGGGGCCGGGACAAATGCCGGGGAGCTGTTTTTT; cdr3_aa: CASSSGAGTNAGELFF
d_call: TRBD2; cdr3_length: 15; clone_size: -; j_call: TRBJ2-1; v_call: TRBV12-5; cdr3_nt: TGTGCTAGTGGTTTGGGCGGGAGGGTGTACAATGAGCAGTTCTTC; cdr3_aa: CASGLGGRVYNEQFF
d_call: -; cdr3_length: 14; clone_size: -; j_call: TRBJ2-3; v_call: TRBV6-5; cdr3_nt: TGTGCCAGCAGTTACTCTACTAGCACAGATACGCAGTATTTT; cdr3_aa: CASSYSTSTDTQYF
d_call: TRBD2; cdr3_length: 18; clone_size: -; j_call: TRBJ2-1; v_call: TRBV7-9; cdr3_nt: TGTGCCACCATCCGGGGACTAGCGGGAGGGCCGGGTTTACATGAGCAGTTCTTC; cdr3_aa: CATIRGLAGGPGLHEQFF
d_call: TRBD1; cdr3_length: 15; clone_size: -; j_call: TRBJ1-2; v_call: TRBV7-9; cdr3_nt: TGTGCCAGCAGCTCACACCCGGGACAGGGGGCTCTCTACACCTTC; cdr3_aa: CASSSHPGQGALYTF
d_call: TRBD1; cdr3_length: 15; clone_size: -; j_call: TRBJ2-7; v_call: TRBV5-1; cdr3_nt: TGCGCCAGCAGCCCACGGGGGACAGGGGTCTACGAGCAGTACTTC; cdr3_aa: CASSPRGTGVYEQYF
d_call: -; cdr3_length: 14; clone_size: -; j_call: TRBJ1-2; v_call: TRBV28; cdr3_nt: TGTGCCAGCAGTTTTGTGGGTGGAGGGTATGGCTACACCTTC; cdr3_aa: CASSFVGGGYGYTF
d_call: -; cdr3_length: 16; clone_size: -; j_call: TRBJ2-6; v_call: TRBV19; cdr3_nt: TGTGCCACCCCTATGGATACAGGGCTCTGGGCCAACGTCCTGACTTTC; cdr3_aa: CATPMDTGLWANVLTF
d_call: TRBD1; cdr3_length: 16; clone_size: -; j_call: TRBJ2-7; v_call: TRBV7-8; cdr3_nt: TGTGCCAGCAGCCCCCATGGGGACAGGGGTTCCTACGAGCAGTACTTC; cdr3_aa: CASSPHGDRGSYEQYF
d_call: TRBD1; cdr3_length: 16; clone_size: -; j_call: TRBJ2-5; v_call: TRBV7-7; cdr3_nt: TGTGCTAGCAGCTCAATGGGACAGGGAGGTTCCGAGACCCAGTACTTC; cdr3_aa: CASSSMGQGGSETQYF
d_call: TRBD1; cdr3_length: 17; clone_size: -; j_call: TRBJ2-1; v_call: TRBV18; cdr3_nt: TGTGCCAGCTCACCAGTAGCTAGGACAGGGGACAACAATGAGCAGTTCTTC; cdr3_aa: CASSPVARTGDNNEQFF
d_call: TRBD1; cdr3_length: 13; clone_size: -; j_call: TRBJ2-7; v_call: TRBV15; cdr3_nt: TGTGCCACCAGCAGGGACAGGGTTATCGAGCAGTACTTC; cdr3_aa: CATSRDRVIEQYF
d_call: -; cdr3_length: 13; clone_size: -; j_call: TRBJ2-5; v_call: TRBV18; cdr3_nt: TGTGCCAGCTCACCGGGCAGCCAAGAGACCCAGTACTTC; cdr3_aa: CASSPGSQETQYF
d_call: TRBD1; cdr3_length: 15; clone_size: once; j_call: TRBJ1-1; v_call: TRBV19; cdr3_nt: TGTGCCAGTAGTATACGGGGACAGGGGAACACTGAAGCTTTCTTT; cdr3_aa: CASSIRGQGNTEAFF
d_call: TRBD1; cdr3_length: 14; clone_size: -; j_call: TRBJ2-7; v_call: TRBV6-5; cdr3_nt: TGTGCCAGCACTACAGGGGGCGGAAGGTACGAGCAGTACTTC; cdr3_aa: CASTTGGGRYEQYF
d_call: TRBD2; cdr3_length: 17; clone_size: -; j_call: TRBJ2-3; v_call: TRBV7-9; cdr3_nt: TGTGCCAGCAGCTTACGCGGTAGCGGGTACAGCACAGATACGCAGTATTTT; cdr3_aa: CASSLRGSGYSTDTQYF
d_call: -; cdr3_length: 12; clone_size: -; j_call: TRBJ2-3; v_call: TRBV29-1; cdr3_nt: TGCAGCGTCAGTGGGGGGACAGATACGCAGTATTTT; cdr3_aa: CSVSGGTDTQYF
d_call: TRBD1; cdr3_length: 15; clone_size: -; j_call: TRBJ1-3; v_call: TRBV5-4; cdr3_nt: TGTGCCAGCAGCCAAGACAGGGGTACGGGAAACACCATATATTTT; cdr3_aa: CASSQDRGTGNTIYF
d_call: TRBD1; cdr3_length: 15; clone_size: -; j_call: TRBJ1-1; v_call: TRBV15; cdr3_nt: TGTGCCACCAGCAGAGAGGACAGGGAGAACACTGAAGCTTTCTTT; cdr3_aa: CATSREDRENTEAFF
d_call: TRBD1; cdr3_length: 16; clone_size: -; j_call: TRBJ1-2; v_call: TRBV28; cdr3_nt: TGTGCCAGCAGCCTACCCAAGGGGGCATTTAGCTATGGCTACACCTTC; cdr3_aa: CASSLPKGAFSYGYTF
d_call: TRBD2; cdr3_length: 16; clone_size: -; j_call: TRBJ2-3; v_call: TRBV5-1; cdr3_nt: TGCGCCAGCAGCTCGGGACTAGCGGGAGCATCAGATACGCAGTATTTT; cdr3_aa: CASSSGLAGASDTQYF
d_call: -; cdr3_length: 13; clone_size: once; j_call: TRBJ1-4; v_call: TRBV10-1; cdr3_nt: TGCGCCAGCAGTCGATCAGGGAATGAAAAACTGTTTTTT; cdr3_aa: CASSRSGNEKLFF